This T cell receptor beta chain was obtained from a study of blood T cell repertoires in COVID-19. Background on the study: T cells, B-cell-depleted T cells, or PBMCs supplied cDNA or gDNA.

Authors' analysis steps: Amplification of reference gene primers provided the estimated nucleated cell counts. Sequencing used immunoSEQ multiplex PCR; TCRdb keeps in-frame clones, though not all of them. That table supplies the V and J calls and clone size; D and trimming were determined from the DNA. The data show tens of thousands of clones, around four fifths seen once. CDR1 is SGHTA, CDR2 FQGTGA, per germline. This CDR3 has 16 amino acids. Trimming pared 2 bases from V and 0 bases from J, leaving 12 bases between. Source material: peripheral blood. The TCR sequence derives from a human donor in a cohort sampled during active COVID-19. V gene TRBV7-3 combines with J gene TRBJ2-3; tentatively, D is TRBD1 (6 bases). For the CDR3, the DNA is TGTGCCAGCAGCTTACAGGGGTTCATGAGCACAGATACGCAGTATTTT. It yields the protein CASSLQGFMSTDTQYF.